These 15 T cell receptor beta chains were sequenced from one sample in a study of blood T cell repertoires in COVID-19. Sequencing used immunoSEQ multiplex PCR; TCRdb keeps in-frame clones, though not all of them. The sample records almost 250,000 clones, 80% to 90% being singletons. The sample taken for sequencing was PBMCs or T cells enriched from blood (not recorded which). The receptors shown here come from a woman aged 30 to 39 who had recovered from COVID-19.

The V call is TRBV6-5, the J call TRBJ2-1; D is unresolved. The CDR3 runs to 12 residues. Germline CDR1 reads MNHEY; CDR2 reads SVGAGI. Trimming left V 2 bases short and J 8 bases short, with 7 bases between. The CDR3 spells CASSYGEDEQFF. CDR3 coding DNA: TGTGCCAGCAGTTACGGAGAGGATGAGCAGTTCTTC.

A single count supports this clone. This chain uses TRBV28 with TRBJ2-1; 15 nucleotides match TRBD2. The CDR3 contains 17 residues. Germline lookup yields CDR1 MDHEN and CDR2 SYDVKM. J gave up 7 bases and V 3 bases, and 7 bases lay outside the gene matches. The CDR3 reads CASSFPGLAGGLNEQFF. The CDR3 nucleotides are TGTGCCAGCAGTTTCCCTGGACTAGCGGGAGGGTTGAATGAGCAGTTCTTC.

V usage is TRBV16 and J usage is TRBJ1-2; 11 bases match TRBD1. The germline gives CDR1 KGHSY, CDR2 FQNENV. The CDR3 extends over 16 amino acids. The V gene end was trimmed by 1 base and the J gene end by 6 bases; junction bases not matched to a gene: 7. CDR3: CASSQYRTGGANGYTF. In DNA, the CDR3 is TGTGCCAGCAGCCAATACCGGACAGGGGGCGCGAATGGCTACACCTTC.

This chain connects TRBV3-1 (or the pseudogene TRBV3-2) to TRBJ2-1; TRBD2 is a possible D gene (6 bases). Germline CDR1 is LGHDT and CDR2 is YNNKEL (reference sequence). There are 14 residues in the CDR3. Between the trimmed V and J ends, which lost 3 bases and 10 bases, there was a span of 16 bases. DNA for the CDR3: TGTGCCAGCAGCCAGGGGGACTCAGTAGGAGAGCAGTTCTTC. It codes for CASSQGDSVGEQFF.

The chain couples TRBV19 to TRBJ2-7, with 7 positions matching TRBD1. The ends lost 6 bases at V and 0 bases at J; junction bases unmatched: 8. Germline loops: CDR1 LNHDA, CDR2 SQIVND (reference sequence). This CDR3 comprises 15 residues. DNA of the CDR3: TGTGCCAGTAGCCCACAACAGGGGAGCTCCTACGAGCAGTACTTC. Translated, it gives CASSPQQGSSYEQYF.

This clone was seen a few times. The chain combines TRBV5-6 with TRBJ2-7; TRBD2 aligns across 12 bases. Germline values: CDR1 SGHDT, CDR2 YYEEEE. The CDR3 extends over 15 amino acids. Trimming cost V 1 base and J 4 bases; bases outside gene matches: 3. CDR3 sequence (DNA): TGTGCCAGCAGCTTGACTAGCGGGAGGATATACGAGCAGTACTTC. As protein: CASSLTSGRIYEQYF.

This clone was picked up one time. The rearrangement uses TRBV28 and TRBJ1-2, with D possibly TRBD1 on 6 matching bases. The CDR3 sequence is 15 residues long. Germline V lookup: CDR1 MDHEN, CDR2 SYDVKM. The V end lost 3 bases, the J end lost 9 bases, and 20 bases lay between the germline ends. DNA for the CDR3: TGTGCCAGCAGTTTGACCCGGCCGGACAGATTGCGCTACACCTTC. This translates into CASSLTRPDRLRYTF.

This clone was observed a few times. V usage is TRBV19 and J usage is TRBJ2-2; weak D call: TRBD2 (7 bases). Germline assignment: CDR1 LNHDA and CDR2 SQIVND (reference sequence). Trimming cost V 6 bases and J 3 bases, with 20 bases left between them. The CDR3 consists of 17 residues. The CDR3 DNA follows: TGTGCCAGTAGCTCACTAGGGGGGGCAGGTGACACCGGGGAGCTGTTTTTT. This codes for CASSSLGGAGDTGELFF.

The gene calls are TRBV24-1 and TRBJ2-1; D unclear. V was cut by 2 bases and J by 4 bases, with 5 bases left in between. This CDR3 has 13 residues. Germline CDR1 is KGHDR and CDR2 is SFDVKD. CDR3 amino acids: CATSDYGYNEQFF. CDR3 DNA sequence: TGTGCCACCAGTGATTACGGGTACAATGAGCAGTTCTTC.

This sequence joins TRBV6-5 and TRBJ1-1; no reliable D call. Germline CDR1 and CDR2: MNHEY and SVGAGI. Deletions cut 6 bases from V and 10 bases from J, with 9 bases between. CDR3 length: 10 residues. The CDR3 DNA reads TGTGCCAGCAGGCGGGTGGGAGCTTTCTTT. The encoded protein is CASRRVGAFF.

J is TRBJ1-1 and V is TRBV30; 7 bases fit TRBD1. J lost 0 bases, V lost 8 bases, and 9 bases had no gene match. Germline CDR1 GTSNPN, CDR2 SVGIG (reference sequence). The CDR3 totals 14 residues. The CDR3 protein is CATDRDSLNTEAFF. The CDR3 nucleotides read TGTGCCACTGACAGGGACTCCTTGAACACTGAAGCTTTCTTT.

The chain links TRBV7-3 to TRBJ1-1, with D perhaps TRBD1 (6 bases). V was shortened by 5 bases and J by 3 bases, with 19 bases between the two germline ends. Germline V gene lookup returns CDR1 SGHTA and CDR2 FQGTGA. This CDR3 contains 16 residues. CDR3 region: CASSPGGGNPYTEAFF. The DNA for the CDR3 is TGTGCCAGCAGCCCGGGAGGGGGAAACCCCTACACTGAAGCTTTCTTT.

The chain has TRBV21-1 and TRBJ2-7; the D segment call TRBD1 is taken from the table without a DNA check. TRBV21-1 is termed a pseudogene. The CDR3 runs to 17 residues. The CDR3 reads CASSKGLPGQGSYEQYF. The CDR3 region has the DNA TGTGCCAGCAGCAAAGGGTTACCGGGACAGGGGTCCTACGAGCAGTACTTC.

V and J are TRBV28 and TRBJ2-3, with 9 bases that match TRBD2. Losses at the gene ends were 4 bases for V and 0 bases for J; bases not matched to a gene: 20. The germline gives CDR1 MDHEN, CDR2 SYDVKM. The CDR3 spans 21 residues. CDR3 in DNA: TGTGCCAGCAGTTCAACCAAACTAACCCAGACTAGCGGTTATAGCACAGATACGCAGTATTTT. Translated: CASSSTKLTQTSGYSTDTQYF. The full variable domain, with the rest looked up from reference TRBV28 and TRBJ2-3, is DVKVTQSSRYLVKRTGEKVFLECVQDMDHENMFWYRQDPGLGLRLIYFSYDVKMKEKGDIPEGYSVSREKKERFSLILESASTNQTSMYLCASSSTKLTQTSGYSTDTQYFGPGTRLTVL.

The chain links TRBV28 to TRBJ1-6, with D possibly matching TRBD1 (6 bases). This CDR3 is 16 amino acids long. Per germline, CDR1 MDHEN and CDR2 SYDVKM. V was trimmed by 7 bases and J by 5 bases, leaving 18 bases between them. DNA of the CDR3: TGTGCCAGCACTTGGAGGTTGGGACATAATAATTCACCCCTCCACTTT. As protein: CASTWRLGHNNSPLHF.